The clone carrying this T cell receptor (beta chain) has only a few counts. Its specificity is unknown. This entry is derived from a study of human T cells and chemical hapten exposure. As for time point: patch test 3, about 24 weeks after DPC sensitization. The treatment is: therapeutic diphenylcyclopropenone sensitization with weekly scalp DPC. Prior to each patch test being applied, blood was drawn. For the library, individual cDNA molecules each received unique molecular identifiers. Via MiXCR, TCRdb re-called the RACE reads, giving one row per CDR3 protein. The repertoire includes more than 150,000 distinct CDR3 sequences, around 23% of them detected once, and 2% to 3% sits in the top ten. Germline CDR1 and CDR2: SGHAT and FQNNGV. The junction had 3 bases not matched to a gene; V was cut back by 5 bases and J by 6 bases. CDR3 length: 13 amino acids. Study-level results: DPC sensitization produced no change in TCRs with frequency above 1 in 1000.

This chain connects TRBV11-2 to TRBJ2-2; 7 positions match TRBD1. The TCR sequence derives from a woman in her 40s with alopecia areata. Some clones in this sample may be carry-over from other donors' samples. Source: whole blood, taken in connection with sensitization to the hapten diphenylcyclopropenone (DPC). The CDR3 here is CASSRQGPGELFF. The CDR3 nucleotides read TGTGCCAGCAGCCGACAGGGACCCGGGGAGCTGTTTTTT.